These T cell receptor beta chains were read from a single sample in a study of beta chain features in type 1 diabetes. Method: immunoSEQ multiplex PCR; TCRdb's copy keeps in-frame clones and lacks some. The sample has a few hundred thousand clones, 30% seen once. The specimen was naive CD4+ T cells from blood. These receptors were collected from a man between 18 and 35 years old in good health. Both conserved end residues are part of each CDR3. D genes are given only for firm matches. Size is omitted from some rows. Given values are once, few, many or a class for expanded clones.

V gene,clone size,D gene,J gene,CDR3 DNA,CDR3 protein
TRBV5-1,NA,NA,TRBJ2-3,TGCGCCAGCAGCGGGGGACTGCTAGATACGCAGTATTTT,CASSGGLLDTQYF
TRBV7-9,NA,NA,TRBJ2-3,TGTGCCAGCACCCGCCTCCAGGGGACAGATACGCAGTATTTT,CASTRLQGTDTQYF
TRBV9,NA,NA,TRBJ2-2,TGTGCCAGCAGCACTCAAAACACCGGGGAGCTGTTTTTT,CASSTQNTGELFF
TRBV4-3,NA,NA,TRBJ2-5,TGCGCCAGCAGCCAAGATCGGGGTTTAGAGACCCAGTACTTC,CASSQDRGLETQYF
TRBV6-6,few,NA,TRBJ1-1,TGTGCCAGCGGACTGGGAATACCTGAAGCTTTCTTT,CASGLGIPEAFF
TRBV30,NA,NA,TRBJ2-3,TGTGCCTGGGGGGCTAGGGATACGCAGTATTTT,CAWGARDTQYF
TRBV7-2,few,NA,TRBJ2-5,TGTGCCAGCAGGATTAGCGGAGAGACCCAGTACTTC,CASRISGETQYF
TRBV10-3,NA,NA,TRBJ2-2,TGTGCCATCAGTGAGGCGACAGAGAAGAACACCGGGGAGCTGTTTTTT,CAISEATEKNTGELFF
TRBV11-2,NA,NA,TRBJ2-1,TGTGCCAGCAGCTTAGTAAGGGGCGAGCAGTTCTTC,CASSLVRGEQFF
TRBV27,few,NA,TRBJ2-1,TGTGCCAGCAGCCCCGGGACCGCGGGCAGCTCCTACAATGAGCAGTTCTTC,CASSPGTAGSSYNEQFF
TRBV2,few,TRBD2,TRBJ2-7,TGTGCCAGCAGAGTAGGACTAGCGGGGTACGAGCAGTACTTC,CASRVGLAGYEQYF
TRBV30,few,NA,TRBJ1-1,TGTGCCTGGAGTGTACGGTTGAACACTGAAGCTTTCTTT,CAWSVRLNTEAFF
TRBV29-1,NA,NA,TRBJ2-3,TGCAGCGTTGAAGGGGCAGGGAAAACGACAGATACGCAGTATTTT,CSVEGAGKTTDTQYF
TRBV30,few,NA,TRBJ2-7,TGTGCCTGGAGCGCGGCGGGGCCCTACGAGCAGTACTTC,CAWSAAGPYEQYF
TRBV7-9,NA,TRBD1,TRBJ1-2,TGTGCCAGCAGCCCAAGGGGGCTTGGCTACACCTTC,CASSPRGLGYTF
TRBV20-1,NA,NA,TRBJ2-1,TGCAGTGCGGGTAGAGCGTATGAGCAGTTCTTC,CSAGRAYEQFF
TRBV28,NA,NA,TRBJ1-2,TGTGCCAGCAGTTCGCAGACATATGGCTACACCTTC,CASSSQTYGYTF
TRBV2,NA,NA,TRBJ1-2,TGTGCCAGCAGTCTTGGGGGCTACACCTTC,CASSLGGYTF
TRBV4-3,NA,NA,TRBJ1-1,TGCGCCAGCAGCCAAGGGACTTTGAGATGGAACACTGAAGCTTTCTTT,CASSQGTLRWNTEAFF
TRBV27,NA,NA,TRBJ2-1,TGTGCCAGCAGCACCTTCGATGAGCAGTTCTTC,CASSTFDEQFF
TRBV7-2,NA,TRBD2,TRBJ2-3,TGTGCCAGCAGCTTTAGGCTAGCGGGAGGTCGCACAGATACGCAGTATTTT,CASSFRLAGGRTDTQYF
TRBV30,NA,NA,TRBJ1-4,TGTGCCTGGAGCATCAGGAGTAGGAGTGAAAAACTGTTTTTT,CAWSIRSRSEKLFF
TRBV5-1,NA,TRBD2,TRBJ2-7,TGCGCCAGCAGCTCCGGGACTAGCGGTTACGAGCAGTACTTC,CASSSGTSGYEQYF
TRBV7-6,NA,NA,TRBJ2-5,TGTGCCAGCAGCTTACGTCCGGAGGGGACCCAGTACTTC,CASSLRPEGTQYF
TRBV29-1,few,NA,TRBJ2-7,TGCAGCGTCCTTCCCGGGACTTCGCCGAACGAGCAGTACTTC,CSVLPGTSPNEQYF
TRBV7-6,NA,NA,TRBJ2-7,TGTGCCAGCAGCTTAGGAGTAGGGTTAATCAGCTACGAGCAGTACTTC,CASSLGVGLISYEQYF
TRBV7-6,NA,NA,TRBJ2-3,TGTGCCAGCAGCTTAGGGACCGGGATAGCGGCAGATACGCAGTATTTT,CASSLGTGIAADTQYF
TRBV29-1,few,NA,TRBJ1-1,TGCAGCGCCACAACCCAGGGCTGGTCCACTGAAGCTTTCTTT,CSATTQGWSTEAFF
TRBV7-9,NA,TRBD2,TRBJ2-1,TGTGCCAGCAGCACCGTAGCGGGAAGGGGCTCCTACAATGAGCAGTTCTTC,CASSTVAGRGSYNEQFF
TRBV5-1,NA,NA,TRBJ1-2,TGCGCCAGCAGCTTGTCGGTCTTCTCGGGCTACACCTTC,CASSLSVFSGYTF
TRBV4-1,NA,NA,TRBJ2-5,TGCGCCAGCAGCCGCGCAGGGACCGTCCAAGAGACCCAGTACTTC,CASSRAGTVQETQYF
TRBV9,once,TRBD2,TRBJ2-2,TGTGCCAGCAGCAACACCAGGAGCGGGAGGCGTAGCGGGGAGCTGTTTTTT,CASSNTRSGRRSGELFF